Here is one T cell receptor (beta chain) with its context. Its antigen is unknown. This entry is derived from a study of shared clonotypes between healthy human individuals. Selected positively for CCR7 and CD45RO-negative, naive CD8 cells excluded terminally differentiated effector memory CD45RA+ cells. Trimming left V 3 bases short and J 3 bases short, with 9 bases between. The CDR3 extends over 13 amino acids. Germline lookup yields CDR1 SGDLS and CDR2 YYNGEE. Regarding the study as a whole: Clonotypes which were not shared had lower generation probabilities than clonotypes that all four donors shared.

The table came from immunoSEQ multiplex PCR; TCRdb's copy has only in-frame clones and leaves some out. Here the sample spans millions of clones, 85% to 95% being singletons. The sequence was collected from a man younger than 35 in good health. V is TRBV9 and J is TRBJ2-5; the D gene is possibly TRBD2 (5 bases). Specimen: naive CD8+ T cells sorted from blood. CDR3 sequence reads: CASSAGNEETQYF. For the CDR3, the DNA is TGTGCCAGCAGCGCCGGGAATGAAGAGACCCAGTACTTC.